This TCR beta chain was retrieved from a study of cytomegalovirus exposure and HLA in healthy donors. This clone was found a few times. 13 Jbeta primers and 60 Vbeta primers were used for the PCR. Profiling relied on immunoSEQ multiplex PCR, and the TCRdb table lists in-frame clones only, not all of them. The sample holds around 130,000 clones, more than 80% seen once. There are 15 residues in the CDR3. V lost 2 bases and J 5 bases, leaving 16 bases between the germline ends. Germline CDR1 and CDR2: SGHRS and YFSETQ. This TCR derives from a woman between 40 and 55 years old in good health and CMV-seropositive. Sequenced material: PBMCs. The chain combines TRBV5-1 with TRBJ2-5; D perhaps matches TRBD1 (6 bases). The CDR3 here is CASSLLTGSRETQYF. The CDR3 DNA follows: TGCGCCAGCAGCTTACTTACAGGGTCACGCGAGACCCAGTACTTC.